This T cell receptor (beta chain) stems from a study of long-term antiretroviral therapy in people with HIV. In the case of this clone: Its antigen is currently unknown.

Germline CDR1 is LGHNT and CDR2 is FRNRAP. The CDR3 runs to 14 residues. V was clipped by 2 bases and J by 4 bases; unmatched bases: 1. Study-level results: In samples taken after ART, diversity increased but remained below transplant donor control levels. The repertoire was dominated at all time points by clones expanded before ART. Whereas controls had wider CDR3 length ranges, HIV repertoires had narrower ones. Collection spanned 2004 to 2017; ART regimens may be less effective than current ones.

Samples were assayed with immunoSEQ v3.0 at survey level. The table came from immunoSEQ multiplex PCR; TCRdb's copy has only in-frame clones and leaves some out. The table lists around 30,000 clones, approximately 78% of them singletons. The sample in question was unsorted PBMCs, obtained 1.5 years before starting antiretroviral therapy. The chain links TRBV12-5 to TRBJ1-1, with 10 positions matching TRBD1. This sequence was found in a man in his late teens or twenties with HIV. CDR3 DNA: TGTGCTAGTGGTTTGTGGGACAGGGGCACTGAAGCTTTCTTT. Protein sequence: CASGLWDRGTEAFF.